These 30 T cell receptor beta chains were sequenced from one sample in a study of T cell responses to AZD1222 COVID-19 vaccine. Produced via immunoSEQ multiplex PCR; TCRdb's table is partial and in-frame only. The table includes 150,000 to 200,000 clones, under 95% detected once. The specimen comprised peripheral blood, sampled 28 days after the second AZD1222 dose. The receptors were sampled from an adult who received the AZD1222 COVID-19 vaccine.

The CDR3: CASSQWVEQYF. The CDR3 coding sequence is TGTGCCAGCAGCCAGTGGGTCGAGCAGTACTTC. The chain employs TRBV14 and TRBJ2-7, with D unresolved. The ends were cut back, 3 bases at V and 6 bases at J, with 6 bases in the middle. Germline V CDR1 and CDR2: SGHDN, FVKESK. The CDR3 consists of 11 residues. Variable domain in full (rest from reference TRBV14 and TRBJ2-7): EAGVTQFPSHSVIEKGQTVTLRCDPISGHDNLYWYRRVMGKEIKFLLHFVKESKQDESGMPNNRFLAERTGGTYSTLKVQPAELEDSGVYFCASSQWVEQYFGPGTRLTVT.

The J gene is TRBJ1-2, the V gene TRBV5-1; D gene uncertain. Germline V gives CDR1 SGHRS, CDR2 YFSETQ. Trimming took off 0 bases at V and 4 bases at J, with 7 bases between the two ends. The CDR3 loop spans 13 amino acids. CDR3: CASSLGQTYGYTF. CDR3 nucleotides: TGCGCCAGCAGCTTGGGTCAGACCTATGGCTACACCTTC.

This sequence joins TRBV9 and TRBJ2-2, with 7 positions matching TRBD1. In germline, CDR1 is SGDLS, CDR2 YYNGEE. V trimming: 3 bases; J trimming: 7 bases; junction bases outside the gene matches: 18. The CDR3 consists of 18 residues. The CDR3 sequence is CASSGSQPRQGPSGELFF. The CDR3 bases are TGTGCCAGCAGCGGGTCCCAACCGAGACAGGGACCCAGCGGGGAGCTGTTTTTT.

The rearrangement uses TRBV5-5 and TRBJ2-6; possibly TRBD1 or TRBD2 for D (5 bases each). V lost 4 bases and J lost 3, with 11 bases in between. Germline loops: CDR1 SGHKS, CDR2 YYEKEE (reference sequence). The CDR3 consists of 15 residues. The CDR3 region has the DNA TGTGCCAGCAGCCGTCCTGGGGGTGGGGCCAACGTCCTGACTTTC. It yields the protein CASSRPGGGANVLTF. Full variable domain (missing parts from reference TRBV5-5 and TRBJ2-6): DAGVTQSPTHLIKTRGQQVTLRCSPISGHKSVSWYQQVLGQGPQFIFQYYEKEERGRGNFPDRFSARQFPNYSSELNVNALLLGDSALYLCASSRPGGGANVLTFGAGSRLTVL.

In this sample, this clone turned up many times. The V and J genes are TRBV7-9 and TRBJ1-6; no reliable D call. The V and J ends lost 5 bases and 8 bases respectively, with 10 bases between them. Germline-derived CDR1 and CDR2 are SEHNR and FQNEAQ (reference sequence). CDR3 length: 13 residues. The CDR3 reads CASSLSADSPLHF. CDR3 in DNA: TGTGCCAGCAGCCTCTCGGCGGATTCACCCCTCCACTTT.

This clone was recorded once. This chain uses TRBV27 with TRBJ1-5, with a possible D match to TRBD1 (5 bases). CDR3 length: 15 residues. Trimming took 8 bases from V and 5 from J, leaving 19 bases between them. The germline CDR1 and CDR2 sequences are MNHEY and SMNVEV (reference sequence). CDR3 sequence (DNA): TGTGCCAGCGGCCCGGGACGGGAGGTCCATCAGCCCCAGCATTTT. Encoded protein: CASGPGREVHQPQHF.

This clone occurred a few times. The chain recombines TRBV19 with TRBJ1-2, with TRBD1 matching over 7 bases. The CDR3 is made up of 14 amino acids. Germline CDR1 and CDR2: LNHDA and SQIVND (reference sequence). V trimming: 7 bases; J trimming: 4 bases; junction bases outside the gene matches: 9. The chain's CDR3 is CASTETGRFYGYTF. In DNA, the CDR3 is TGTGCCAGTACTGAGACAGGGAGGTTCTATGGCTACACCTTC. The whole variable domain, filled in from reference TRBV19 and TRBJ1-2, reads DGGITQSPKYLFRKEGQNVTLSCEQNLNHDAMYWYRQDPGQGLRLIYYSQIVNDFQKGDIAEGYSVSREKKESFPLTVTSAQKNPTAFYLCASTETGRFYGYTFGSGTRLTVV.

The CDR3 bases are TGTGCCAGTAGTAAAAGGGCAGGGGAAGATACGCAGTATTTT. This sequence encodes CASSKRAGEDTQYF. This rearrangement joins TRBV19 to TRBJ2-3; D is possibly TRBD1 (6 bases). Deletions cut 4 bases from V and 5 bases from J, with 13 bases between. The CDR3 covers 14 residues. Looked up from germline, CDR1 is LNHDA and CDR2 is SQIVND (reference sequence).

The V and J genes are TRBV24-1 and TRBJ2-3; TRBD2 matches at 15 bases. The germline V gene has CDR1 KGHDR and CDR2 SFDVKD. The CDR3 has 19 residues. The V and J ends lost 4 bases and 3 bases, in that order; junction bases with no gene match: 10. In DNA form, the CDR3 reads TGTGCCACCAGTGACTCAGGACTAGCGGGGGGGCTAGGTACAGATACGCAGTATTTT. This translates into CATSDSGLAGGLGTDTQYF.

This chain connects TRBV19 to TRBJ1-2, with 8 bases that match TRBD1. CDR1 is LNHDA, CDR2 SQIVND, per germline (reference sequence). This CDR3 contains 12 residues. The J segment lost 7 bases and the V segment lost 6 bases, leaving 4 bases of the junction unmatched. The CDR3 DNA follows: TGTGCCAGTAGCCGGACAGGGACTGGCTACACCTTC. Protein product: CASSRTGTGYTF.

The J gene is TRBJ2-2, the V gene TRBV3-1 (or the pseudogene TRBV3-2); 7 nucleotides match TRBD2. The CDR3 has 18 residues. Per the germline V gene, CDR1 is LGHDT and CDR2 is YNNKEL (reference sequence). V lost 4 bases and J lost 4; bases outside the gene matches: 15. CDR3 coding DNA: TGTGCCAGCAGCCCTCTTAGGGAGCTAGCGGAGATCACCGGGGAGCTGTTTTTT. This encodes CASSPLRELAEITGELFF.

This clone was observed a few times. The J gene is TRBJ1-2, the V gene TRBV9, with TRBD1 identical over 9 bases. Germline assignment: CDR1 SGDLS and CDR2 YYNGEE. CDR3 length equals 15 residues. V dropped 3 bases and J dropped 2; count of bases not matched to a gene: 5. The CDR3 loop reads CASSAPGQGNYGYTF. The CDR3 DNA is TGTGCCAGCAGCGCTCCGGGACAGGGAAACTATGGCTACACCTTC.

The CDR3 region is CASRSGGLPHEQYF. The DNA of the CDR3 is TGTGCCAGCAGATCCGGAGGCCTCCCCCACGAGCAGTACTTC. The chain employs TRBV6-5 and TRBJ2-7, with D tentatively TRBD2 (5 bases). The CDR3 is 14 amino acids. Trimming left V 6 bases short and J 5 bases short, with 17 bases between. Germline V gene data show CDR1 as MNHEY and CDR2 as SVGAGI.

In DNA form, the CDR3 reads TGTGCCAGCAGCCGAGATACGGATTCACCCCTCCACTTT. Protein product: CASSRDTDSPLHF. This chain connects TRBV7-3 to TRBJ1-6; D is unresolved. The length of the CDR3 is 13 residues. Trimming pared 5 bases from V and 8 bases from J, leaving 10 bases between. Germline CDR1 is SGHTA and CDR2 is FQGTGA.

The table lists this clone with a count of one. CDR3: CASSFSSRGNSPLHF. Written as DNA, the CDR3 is TGTGCCAGCAGCTTTAGTTCCCGGGGTAATTCACCCCTCCACTTT. The chain has TRBV5-8 and TRBJ1-6; no reliable D call. This CDR3 is built from 15 residues. V was cut by 2 bases and J by 6 bases, with 12 bases left in between. Germline CDR1 is SGHTS and CDR2 is YDEGEE.

The CDR3 sequence is CSVEPGEGTQYF. CDR3 sequence (DNA): TGCAGCGTTGAGCCAGGGGAAGGGACCCAGTACTTC. V usage is TRBV29-1 and J usage is TRBJ2-5, with a tentative D call TRBD1 (6 bases). Trimming pared 3 bases from V and 7 bases from J, leaving 12 bases between. This CDR3 spans 12 amino acids. The germline V gene has CDR1 SQVTM and CDR2 ANQGSEA. The variable domain in full, completed from reference TRBV29-1 and TRBJ2-5, reads SAVISQKPSRDICQRGTSLTIQCQVDSQVTMMFWYRQQPGQSLTLIATANQGSEATYESGFVIDKFPISRPNLTFSTLTVSNMSPEDSSIYLCSVEPGEGTQYFGPGTRLLVL.

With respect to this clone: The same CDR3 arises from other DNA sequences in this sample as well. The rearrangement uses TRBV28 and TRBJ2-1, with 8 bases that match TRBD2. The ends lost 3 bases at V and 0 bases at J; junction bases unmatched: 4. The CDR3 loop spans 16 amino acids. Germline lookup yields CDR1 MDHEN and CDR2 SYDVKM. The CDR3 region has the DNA TGTGCCAGCAGTTTCCAAAGCGGGAGCTCCTACAATGAGCAGTTCTTC. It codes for CASSFQSGSSYNEQFF.

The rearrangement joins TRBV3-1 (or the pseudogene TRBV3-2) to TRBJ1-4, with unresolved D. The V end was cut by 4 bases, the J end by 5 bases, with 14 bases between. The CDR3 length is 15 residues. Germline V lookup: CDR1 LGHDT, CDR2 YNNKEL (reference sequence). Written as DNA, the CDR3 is TGTGCCAGCAGCCTTCAGAGCAAGCGCAATGAAAAACTGTTTTTT. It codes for CASSLQSKRNEKLFF.

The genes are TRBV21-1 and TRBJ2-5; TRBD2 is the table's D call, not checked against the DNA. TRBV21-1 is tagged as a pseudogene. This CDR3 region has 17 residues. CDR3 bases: TGTGCCAGCAGCACCCTATCTAGCGGGGCACTGCAAGAGACCCAGTACTTC. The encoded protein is CASSTLSSGALQETQYF.

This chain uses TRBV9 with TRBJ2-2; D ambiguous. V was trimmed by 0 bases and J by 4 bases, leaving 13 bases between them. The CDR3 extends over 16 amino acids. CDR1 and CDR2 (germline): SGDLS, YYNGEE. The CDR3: CASSVGLGTGTGELFF. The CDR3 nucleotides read TGTGCCAGCAGCGTAGGTCTAGGAACGGGCACCGGGGAGCTGTTTTTT.

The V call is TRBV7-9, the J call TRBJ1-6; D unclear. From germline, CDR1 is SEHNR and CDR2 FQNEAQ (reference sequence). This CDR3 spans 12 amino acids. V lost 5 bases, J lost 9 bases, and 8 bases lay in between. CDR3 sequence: CASSRTGSPLHF. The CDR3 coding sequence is TGTGCCAGCAGCAGGACGGGTTCACCCCTCCACTTT. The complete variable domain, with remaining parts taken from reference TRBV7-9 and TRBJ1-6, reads DTGVSQNPRHKITKRGQNVTFRCDPISEHNRLYWYRQTLGQGPEFLTYFQNEAQLEKSRLLSDRFSAERPKGSFSTLEIQRTEQGDSAMYLCASSRTGSPLHFGNGTRLTVT.

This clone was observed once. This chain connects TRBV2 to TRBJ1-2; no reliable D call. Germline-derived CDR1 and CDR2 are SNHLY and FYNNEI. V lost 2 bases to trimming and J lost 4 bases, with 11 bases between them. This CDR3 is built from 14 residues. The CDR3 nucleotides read TGTGCCAGCAGTGAATGGGCAGGAACCTATGGCTACACCTTC. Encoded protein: CASSEWAGTYGYTF.

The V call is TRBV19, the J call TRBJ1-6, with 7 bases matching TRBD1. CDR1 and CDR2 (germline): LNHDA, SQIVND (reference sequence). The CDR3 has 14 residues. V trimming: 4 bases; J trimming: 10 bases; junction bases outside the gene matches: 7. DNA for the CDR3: TGTGCCAGTAGTAGGAGACAGGGTCGGTCACCCCTCCACTTT. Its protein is CASSRRQGRSPLHF.

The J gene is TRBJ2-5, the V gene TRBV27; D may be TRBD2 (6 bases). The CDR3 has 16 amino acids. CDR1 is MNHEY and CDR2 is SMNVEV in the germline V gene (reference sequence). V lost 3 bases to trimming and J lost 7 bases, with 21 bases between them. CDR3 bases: TGTGCCAGCAGTTTTCTCGAGGGCGGGATCGTAGGGACCCAGTACTTC. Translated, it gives CASSFLEGGIVGTQYF.

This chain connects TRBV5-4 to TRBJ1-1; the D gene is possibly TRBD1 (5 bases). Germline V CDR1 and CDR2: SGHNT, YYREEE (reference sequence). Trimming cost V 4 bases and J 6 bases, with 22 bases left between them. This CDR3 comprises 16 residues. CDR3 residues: CASSPPPGRGDPEAFF. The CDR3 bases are TGTGCCAGCAGCCCCCCCCCGGGCCGAGGGGACCCTGAAGCTTTCTTT.

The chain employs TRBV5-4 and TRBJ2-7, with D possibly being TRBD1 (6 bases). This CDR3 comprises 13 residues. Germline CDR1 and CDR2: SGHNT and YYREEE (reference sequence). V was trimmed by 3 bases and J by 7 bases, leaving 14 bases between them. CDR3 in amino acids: CASSSQGLGEQYF. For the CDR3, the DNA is TGTGCCAGCAGCTCGCAGGGGTTGGGGGAGCAGTACTTC. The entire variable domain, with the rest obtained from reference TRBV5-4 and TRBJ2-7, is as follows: ETGVTQSPTHLIKTRGQQVTLRCSSQSGHNTVSWYQQALGQGPQFIFQYYREEENGRGNFPPRFSGLQFPNYSSELNVNALELDDSALYLCASSSQGLGEQYFGPGTRLTVT.

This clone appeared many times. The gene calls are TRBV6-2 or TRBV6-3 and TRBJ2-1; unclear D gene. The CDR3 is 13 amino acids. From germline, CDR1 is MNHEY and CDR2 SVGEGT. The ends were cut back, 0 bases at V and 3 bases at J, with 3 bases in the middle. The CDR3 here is CASSYSDYNEQFF. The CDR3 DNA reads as TGTGCCAGCAGTTACTCGGACTACAATGAGCAGTTCTTC.

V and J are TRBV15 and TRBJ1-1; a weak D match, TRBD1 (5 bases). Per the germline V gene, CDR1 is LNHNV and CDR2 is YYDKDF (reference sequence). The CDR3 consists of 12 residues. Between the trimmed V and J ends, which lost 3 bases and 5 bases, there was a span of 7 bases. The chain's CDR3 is CATSRGLTEAFF. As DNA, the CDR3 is TGTGCCACCAGCAGGGGGCTGACTGAAGCTTTCTTT.

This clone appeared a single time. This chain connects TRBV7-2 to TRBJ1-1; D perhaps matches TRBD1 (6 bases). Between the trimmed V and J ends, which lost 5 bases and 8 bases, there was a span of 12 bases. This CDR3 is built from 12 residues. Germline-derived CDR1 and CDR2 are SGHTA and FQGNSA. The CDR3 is CASSQQGIEAFF. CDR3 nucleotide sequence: TGTGCCAGCAGCCAACAGGGAATAGAAGCTTTCTTT. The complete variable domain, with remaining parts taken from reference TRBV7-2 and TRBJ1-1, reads GAGVSQSPSNKVTEKGKDVELRCDPISGHTALYWYRQSLGQGLEFLIYFQGNSAPDKSGLPSDRFSAERTGGSVSTLTIQRTQQEDSAVYLCASSQQGIEAFFGQGTRLTVV.

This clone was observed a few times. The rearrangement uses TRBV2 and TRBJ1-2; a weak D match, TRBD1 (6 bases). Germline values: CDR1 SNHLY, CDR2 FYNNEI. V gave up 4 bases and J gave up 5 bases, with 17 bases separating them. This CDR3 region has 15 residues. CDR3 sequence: CASSGAGQQRYGYTF. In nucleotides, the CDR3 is TGTGCCAGCAGTGGAGCCGGACAGCAGAGGTATGGCTACACCTTC.